The TCR beta chain under discussion was sequenced for a study of control samples from healthy donors and cancer patients. Method: immunoSEQ multiplex PCR; TCRdb's copy keeps in-frame clones and lacks some. This table has about 120,000 clones, over 90% appearing once. The material sequenced was blood. The TCR was taken from a man in his thirties or forties in good health.

The CDR3 is CASMGAGGQETQYF. The CDR3 DNA follows: TGTGCCAGCATGGGAGCGGGGGGGCAAGAGACCCAGTACTTC. The chain employs TRBV7-2 and TRBJ2-5; 10 bases align to TRBD2. CDR3 size: 14 residues. In germline, CDR1 is SGHTA, CDR2 FQGNSA. The V and J ends lost 7 bases and 2 bases, in that order; junction bases with no gene match: 4.